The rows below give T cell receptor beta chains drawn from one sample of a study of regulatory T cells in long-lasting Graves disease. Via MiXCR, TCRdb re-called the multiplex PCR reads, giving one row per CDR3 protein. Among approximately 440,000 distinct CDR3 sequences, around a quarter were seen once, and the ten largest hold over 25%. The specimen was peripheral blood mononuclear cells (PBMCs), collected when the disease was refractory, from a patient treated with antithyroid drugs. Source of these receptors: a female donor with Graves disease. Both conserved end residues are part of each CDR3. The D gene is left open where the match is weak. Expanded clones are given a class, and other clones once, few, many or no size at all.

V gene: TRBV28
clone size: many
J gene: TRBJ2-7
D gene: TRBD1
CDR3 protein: CASSLGIGQGNNEQYF
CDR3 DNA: TGTGCCAGCAGTTTGGGTATCGGACAGGGTAATAACGAGCAGTACTTC

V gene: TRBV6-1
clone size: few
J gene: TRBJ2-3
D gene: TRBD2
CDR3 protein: CASSRTSGISTDTQYF
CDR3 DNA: TGTGCCAGCAGTCGGACTAGCGGGATATCCACAGATACGCAGTATTTT

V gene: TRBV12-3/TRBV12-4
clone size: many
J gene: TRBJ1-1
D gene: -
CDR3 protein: CASSSSGGITEAFF
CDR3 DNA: TGTGCCAGCAGCTCGTCGGGGGGGATCACTGAAGCTTTCTTT

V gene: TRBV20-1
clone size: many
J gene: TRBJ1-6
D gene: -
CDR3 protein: CSARGTDNSPLHF
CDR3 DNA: TGCAGTGCTAGAGGGACAGACAATTCACCCCTCCACTTT

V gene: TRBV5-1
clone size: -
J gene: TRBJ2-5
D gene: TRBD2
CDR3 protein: CASSPPRTSGKKETQYF
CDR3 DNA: TGCGCCAGCAGCCCCCCCCGGACTAGCGGAAAAAAAGAGACCCAGTACTTC

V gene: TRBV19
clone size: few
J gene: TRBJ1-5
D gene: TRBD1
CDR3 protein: CASSTVFGTGLNQPQHF
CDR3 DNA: TGTGCCAGTAGTACGGTTTTCGGGACAGGCCTCAATCAGCCCCAGCATTTT

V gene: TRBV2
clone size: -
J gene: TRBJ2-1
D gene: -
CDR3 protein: CASSPVVTEQFF
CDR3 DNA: TGTGCCAGCAGTCCAGTAGTTACTGAGCAGTTCTTC

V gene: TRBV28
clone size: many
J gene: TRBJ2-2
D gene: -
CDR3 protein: CASSLFGRTGELFF
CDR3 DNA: TGTGCCAGCAGTTTATTTGGGAGAACCGGGGAGCTGTTTTTT

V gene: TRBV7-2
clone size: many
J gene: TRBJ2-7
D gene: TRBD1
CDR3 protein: CASSGDRGREQYF
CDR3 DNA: TGTGCCAGCAGCGGGGACAGGGGGCGCGAGCAGTACTTC

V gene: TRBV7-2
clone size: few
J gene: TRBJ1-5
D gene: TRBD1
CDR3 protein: CASSQRDRALSNQPQHF
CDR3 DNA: TGTGCCAGCAGCCAAAGGGACAGGGCCCTGAGCAATCAGCCCCAGCATTTT

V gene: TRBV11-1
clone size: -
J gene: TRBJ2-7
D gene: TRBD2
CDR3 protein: CASSLRTSGHYEQYF
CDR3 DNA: TGTGCCAGCAGCTTACGGACTAGCGGACACTACGAGCAGTACTTC